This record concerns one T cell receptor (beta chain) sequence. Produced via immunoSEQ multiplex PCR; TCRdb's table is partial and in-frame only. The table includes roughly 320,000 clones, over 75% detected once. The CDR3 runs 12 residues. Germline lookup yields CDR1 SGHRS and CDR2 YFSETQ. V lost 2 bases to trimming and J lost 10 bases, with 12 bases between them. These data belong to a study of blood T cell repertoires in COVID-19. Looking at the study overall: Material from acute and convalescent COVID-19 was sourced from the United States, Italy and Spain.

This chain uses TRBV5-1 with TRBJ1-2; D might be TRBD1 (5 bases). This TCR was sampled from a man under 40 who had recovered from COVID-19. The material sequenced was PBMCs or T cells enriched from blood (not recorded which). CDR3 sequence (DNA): TGCGCCAGCAGCTTCCAGGGCCGATCCTACACCTTC. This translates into CASSFQGRSYTF.